The entry below gives a single TCR beta chain sequence along with its context. Its antigen is not known. Sequencing was performed with immunoSEQ multiplex PCR; in TCRdb, only in-frame clones are kept and a portion is missing. Of about 100,000 clones listed, more than 85% were seen once; the top ten hold roughly 0.56%. V was pared by 2 bases and J by 8 bases, with 9 bases between. CDR1 and CDR2 (germline): MNHEY, SVGAGI. The length of the CDR3 is 12 residues. This specimen belongs to a study of OX40 agonist ivuxolimab in advanced cancers. About the research overall: Ivuxolimab, which is an agonistic anti-OX40 (CD134) antibody, was administered to the patients. Having had anti-PD-1, anti-PD-L1 or anti-CTLA-4 therapy before was allowed, and more than 35% had some. Points from the study as a whole: No antigen was identified for the clonally expanded peripheral T cells.

This chain joins TRBV6-5 and TRBJ1-1, with a tentative D call TRBD1 (5 bases). The sequencing used CD4+ or CD8+ T cells sorted from blood, collected in a trial of the OX40 agonist ivuxolimab. This TCR was recovered from an adult with an advanced solid tumor such as melanoma, head and neck, liver or kidney cancer. Here the CDR3 DNA reads TGTGCCAGCAGTTACCGGGGACTCGAAGCTTTCTTT. Residues: CASSYRGLEAFF.